The rows below give T cell receptor beta chains drawn from one sample of a study of T-cell reconstitution after alpha-beta-depleted transplantation in children. TCRdb reprocessed the PCR reads via MiXCR and lists one record per CDR3 protein. Seen here are more than 85,000 distinct CDR3 sequences, about 6.8% observed once, and the top ten hold 15% to 20%. Sequenced material: PBMCs, taken before TCRalphabeta/CD19-depleted stem cell transplant. All receptors come from a boy younger than 10 with acute lymphoblastic leukemia, due to receive a stem cell transplant. The conserved cysteine and the conserved F or W are not part of the CDR3 here. D genes are given only for firm matches.

CDR3 length	V gene	J gene	D gene	CDR3 protein
13	TRBV7-9	TRBJ1-4	TRBD1	ASSPRDRGYEKLF
13	TRBV14	TRBJ1-4	.	ASSPGGLTNEKLF
11	TRBV7-2	TRBJ1-4	.	ASSLVGYEKLF
11	TRBV20-1	TRBJ1-5	TRBD1	SAGQGPDQPQH
16	TRBV6-1	TRBJ1-2	TRBD1	ASSETLGQGWRGDGYT
14	TRBV20-1	TRBJ1-2	TRBD1	SAQLGQGANRYGYT
12	TRBV7-8	TRBJ2-3	TRBD2	ASSYGGASYTQY
14	TRBV5-1	TRBJ2-7	TRBD1	ASSLMGLTGGYEQY
12	TRBV7-3	TRBJ2-3	.	ASSSAGGVDTQY
12	TRBV7-2	TRBJ2-3	.	ASSSPGGADTQY